A single sample gave rise to the 9 T cell receptor beta chains below, sequenced in a study of CD8+ T cells in alopecia areata. Once RNA had been extracted, it was reverse transcribed into cDNA to act as the sequencing template. Produced via immunoSEQ multiplex PCR; TCRdb's table is partial and in-frame only. The repertoire includes about 300,000 clones, 55% to 75% of them detected once, and over 1.5% sits in the top ten. Stated treatment: oral pan-JAK inhibitor, 5-10 mg twice daily. This specimen was CD4+ T cells sorted from blood, taken at week 24, from a patient treated with tofacitinib. Source of these receptors: a human donor with alopecia areata.

The J gene is TRBJ2-7, the V gene TRBV14; a possible D gene is TRBD2 (5 bases). The CDR3 contains 14 residues. The ends were cut back, 0 bases at V and 10 bases at J, with 16 bases in the middle. Germline loops: CDR1 SGHDN, CDR2 FVKESK. Written as DNA, the CDR3 is TGTGCCAGCAGCCAAGAGGGGTGGAGGTCTATTCAGTACTTC. Residues: CASSQEGWRSIQYF.

The genes are TRBV18 and TRBJ1-2; D perhaps matches TRBD1 (6 bases). Deletions cut 3 bases from V and 0 bases from J, with 14 bases between. Germline values: CDR1 KGHSH, CDR2 LQKENI. The CDR3 consists of 16 residues. The CDR3 DNA sequence: TGTGCCAGCTCACCGTACAGGGTTTTAGCTAACTATGGCTACACCTTC. Residues: CASSPYRVLANYGYTF.

The V gene is TRBV6-5, the J gene TRBJ2-1; D gene uncertain. Germline values: CDR1 MNHEY, CDR2 SVGAGI. Trimming stripped 4 bases from V and 7 bases from J, with 8 bases between. The CDR3 is 12 residues long. CDR3 protein: CASSSLGNEQFF. The CDR3 nucleotides are TGTGCCAGCAGTTCCCTGGGAAATGAGCAGTTCTTC.

CDR3 DNA sequence: TGTGCCAGCACACGCCCCTCGCTCCCCGAGCAGTACTTC. It translates to CASTRPSLPEQYF. This chain links TRBV6-1 with TRBJ2-7, with D uncertain. The CDR3 totals 13 residues. V gave up 7 bases and J gave up 6 bases, with 16 bases separating them. Germline values: CDR1 MNHNS, CDR2 SASEGT.

This clone was observed a few times. This chain connects TRBV4-1 to TRBJ2-7; 10 bases fit TRBD2. Germline CDR1 is MGHRA and CDR2 is YSYEKL. V was pared by 6 bases and J by 0 bases, with 14 bases of the junction left unmatched. The CDR3 sequence is 18 residues long. The CDR3 spells CASRQYSGTSVSSYEQYF. The CDR3 DNA sequence: TGCGCCAGCAGACAATACTCGGGGACTAGCGTGAGCTCCTACGAGCAGTACTTC.

Here the CDR3 DNA reads TGTGCCTGGAGTCCCACCGGGACAGATGGAAAACTGTTTTTT. Protein sequence: CAWSPTGTDGKLFF. This chain connects TRBV30 to TRBJ1-4, with 7 bases aligning to TRBD1. J gave up 10 bases and V 2 bases, and 10 bases lay outside the gene matches. The CDR3 extends over 14 amino acids. Germline CDR1 GTSNPN, CDR2 SVGIG (reference sequence). The complete variable domain, with remaining parts taken from reference TRBV30 and TRBJ1-4, reads SQTIHQWPATLVQPVGSPLSLECTVEGTSNPNLYWYRQAAGRGLQLLFYSVGIGQISSEVPQNLSASRPQDRQFILSSKKLLLSDSGFYLCAWSPTGTDGKLFFGSGTQLSVL.

The chain combines TRBV2 with TRBJ2-7; TRBD2 matches 8 bases. Germline values: CDR1 SNHLY, CDR2 FYNNEI. The CDR3 covers 15 residues. V shed 5 bases and J 0 bases; nucleotides not matched to a gene: 6. CDR3 nucleotide sequence: TGTGCCAGCAGTCCCGGACTAGCCGACTCCTACGAGCAGTACTTC. Encoded protein: CASSPGLADSYEQYF.

The rearrangement uses TRBV6-5 and TRBJ2-3; D may be TRBD2 (5 bases). The germline V gene encodes CDR1 MNHEY and CDR2 SVGAGI. The germline V and J ends were trimmed by 7 bases and 6 bases, with 8 bases remaining between them. The CDR3 has 11 residues. CDR3 residues: CASTERDTQYF. CDR3 bases: TGTGCCAGCACCGAGCGGGATACGCAGTATTTT.

This clone appeared a few times. The chain carries TRBV15 and TRBJ2-1, with D possibly being TRBD1 (5 bases). In germline, CDR1 is LNHNV, CDR2 YYDKDF (reference sequence). Trimming left V 2 bases short and J 7 bases short, with 21 bases between. CDR3 size: 17 residues. CDR3 loop: CATSRRRADSLGNEQFF. The CDR3 coding sequence is TGTGCCACCAGCAGAAGAAGGGCAGACAGCCTAGGGAATGAGCAGTTCTTC.